The entry that follows covers one T cell receptor (beta chain) sequence. These data are taken from a study of blood T cell repertoires in COVID-19. As for the study in general: From the United States, Italy and Spain came samples of acute and convalescent COVID-19.

Trimming took off 5 bases at V and 8 bases at J, with 18 bases between the two ends. From germline, CDR1 is PRHDT and CDR2 FYEKMQ (reference sequence). The CDR3 is 15 residues long. In the source study's methods: Reference gene primer amplification yielded estimated nucleated cell counts. Sequencing was performed with immunoSEQ multiplex PCR; in TCRdb, only in-frame clones are kept and a portion is missing. V, J and clone size were drawn from that table, and D and trimming were deduced from the DNA. The sample has 95,000 to 120,000 clones; 85% to 90% are singletons. Sequenced sample: peripheral blood. This sequence originates from a woman in her 50s with acute or convalescent COVID-19. The V gene is TRBV13, the J gene TRBJ1-4; D gene ambiguous. The CDR3: CASSPADVGGEKLFF. CDR3 bases: TGTGCCAGCAGCCCCGCCGACGTGGGAGGCGAAAAACTGTTTTTT. Looking up the rest from reference TRBV13 and TRBJ1-4 gives the full variable domain: AAGVIQSPRHLIKEKRETATLKCYPIPRHDTVYWYQQGPGQDPQFLISFYEKMQSDKGSIPDRFSAQQFSDYHSELNMSSLELGDSALYFCASSPADVGGEKLFFGSGTQLSVL.